These 32 T cell receptor beta chains were sequenced from one sample in a study of cytomegalovirus exposure and HLA in healthy donors. In the PCR, 60 Vbeta and 13 Jbeta primers were used. Libraries were prepared by immunoSEQ multiplex PCR; TCRdb keeps only in-frame clonotypes and omits some of them. The data contain 45,000 to 65,000 clones, about three quarters of them seen just once; the ten biggest clones take up under 3%. Source material: PBMCs. The receptors were gathered from a man aged 18 to 30 in good health and CMV-seronegative.

This clone was counted only a few times. This chain links TRBV6-5 with TRBJ2-4, with 7 bases aligning to TRBD1. Germline CDR1 is MNHEY and CDR2 is SVGAGI. This CDR3 is built from 14 residues. V was clipped by 10 bases and J by 0 bases; unmatched bases: 6. In DNA form, the CDR3 reads TGTGCCACCACAGGGGATTTAGCCAAAAACATTCAGTACTTC. Translated: CATTGDLAKNIQYF.

The CDR3 is CASSQEPTSGVTSEQFF. The CDR3 DNA reads TGCGCCAGCAGCCAAGAGCCTACTAGCGGGGTTACAAGTGAGCAGTTCTTC. This chain links TRBV4-1 with TRBJ2-1, with TRBD2 matching 10 bases. The CDR3 has 17 amino acids. V lost 0 bases and J lost 9; bases outside the gene matches: 11. Per germline, CDR1 MGHRA and CDR2 YSYEKL.

This chain joins TRBV5-8 and TRBJ2-3; 11 bases match TRBD2. CDR3 length: 16 residues. The germline V gene has CDR1 SGHTS and CDR2 YDEGEE. V lost 7 bases, J lost 6 bases, and 13 bases stayed unmatched. The chain's CDR3 is CASSPLAGGQQDTQYF. The DNA for the CDR3 is TGTGCCAGCTCTCCGCTAGCGGGAGGTCAGCAGGATACGCAGTATTTT.

The genes are TRBV7-2 and TRBJ2-3; no definite D call. Trimming removed 5 bases from V and 7 bases from J, with 22 bases in between. The CDR3 is 16 residues long. Germline V gives CDR1 SGHTA, CDR2 FQGNSA. CDR3 loop: CASSPSLSPSLYTQYF. CDR3 coding DNA: TGTGCCAGCAGCCCTTCACTAAGCCCGTCCCTTTATACGCAGTATTTT. Using reference TRBV7-2 and TRBJ2-3 for the parts outside the CDR3, the full variable domain is GAGVSQSPSNKVTEKGKDVELRCDPISGHTALYWYRQSLGQGLEFLIYFQGNSAPDKSGLPSDRFSAERTGGSVSTLTIQRTQQEDSAVYLCASSPSLSPSLYTQYFGPGTRLTVL.

The rearrangement joins TRBV28 to TRBJ2-7; D not certain. V lost 5 bases, J lost 4 bases, and 9 bases lay in between. From germline, CDR1 is MDHEN and CDR2 SYDVKM. The CDR3 is 12 residues long. The CDR3 here is CASSINSYEQYF. The CDR3 region has the DNA TGTGCCAGCAGTATTAACAGTTACGAGCAGTACTTC.

This clone was observed a few times. The V gene is TRBV27, the J gene TRBJ1-1; D gene unclear. The CDR3 contains 11 residues. The germline V gene has CDR1 MNHEY and CDR2 SMNVEV (reference sequence). V lost 6 bases, J lost 2 bases, and 4 bases lay in between. The CDR3 reads CASSHNTEAFF. The DNA of the CDR3 is TGTGCCAGCAGCCATAACACTGAAGCTTTCTTT.

This rearrangement joins TRBV29-1 to TRBJ2-2; TRBD2 matches 7 bases. The trim removed 7 bases at V and 5 bases at J, leaving 7 bases unmatched. From germline, CDR1 is SQVTM and CDR2 ANQGSEA. This CDR3 region has 13 residues. The CDR3 loop reads CSALGGGTGELFF. The CDR3, as DNA: TGCAGCGCCCTTGGGGGGGGGACCGGGGAGCTGTTTTTT.

The gene calls are TRBV4-1 and TRBJ1-2; 10 nucleotides align to TRBD1. Germline V gene lookup returns CDR1 MGHRA and CDR2 YSYEKL. V lost 1 base to trimming and J lost 3 bases; unmatched junction nucleotides: 8. The CDR3 runs to 17 residues. CDR3 in amino acids: CASSQVLGTGDDYGYTF. CDR3 in DNA: TGCGCCAGCAGCCAAGTTCTAGGGACAGGGGATGACTATGGCTACACCTTC.

V is TRBV28 and J is TRBJ1-6, with unresolved D. The germline CDR1 and CDR2 sequences are MDHEN and SYDVKM. The CDR3 extends over 14 amino acids. V was shortened by 5 bases and J by 0 bases, with 5 bases between the two germline ends. The CDR3 bases are TGTGCCAGCAGTGGGAGCTCCTATAATTCACCCCTCCACTTT. It is translated as CASSGSSYNSPLHF. The whole variable domain, remainder taken from reference TRBV28 and TRBJ1-6, is DVKVTQSSRYLVKRTGEKVFLECVQDMDHENMFWYRQDPGLGLRLIYFSYDVKMKEKGDIPEGYSVSREKKERFSLILESASTNQTSMYLCASSGSSYNSPLHFGNGTRLTVT.

This sequence joins TRBV6-1 and TRBJ2-3; 8 bases line up with TRBD2. The V and J ends lost 0 bases and 1 base, in that order; junction bases with no gene match: 9. Germline V CDR1 and CDR2: MNHNS, SASEGT. This CDR3 comprises 18 residues. The CDR3: CASSEASFGAGGTDTQYF. Written as DNA, the CDR3 is TGTGCCAGCAGTGAAGCTTCCTTTGGAGCGGGAGGCACAGATACGCAGTATTTT.

V usage is TRBV27 and J usage is TRBJ1-1; D may be TRBD1 (5 bases). Trimming shortened V by 6 bases and J by 8 bases, and 19 bases separated the two germline ends. From germline, CDR1 is MNHEY and CDR2 SMNVEV (reference sequence). This CDR3 region has 14 residues. CDR3 residues: CASRGGTTAYEAFF. For the CDR3, the DNA is TGTGCCAGCAGGGGGGGGACTACTGCCTACGAAGCTTTCTTT.

The chain uses TRBV5-6 and TRBJ2-1; TRBD2 matches 12 bases. J lost 4 bases, V lost 4 bases, and 6 bases had no gene match. This CDR3 spans 16 amino acids. Germline lookup yields CDR1 SGHDT and CDR2 YYEEEE. CDR3 DNA: TGTGCCAGCAGCACGACCGGGACTAGCGGGTACAATGAGCAGTTCTTC. Protein sequence: CASSTTGTSGYNEQFF.

V and J are TRBV5-8 and TRBJ1-1; D possibly corresponds to TRBD1 (6 bases). There are 14 residues in the CDR3. Trimming took off 1 base at V and 3 bases at J, with 10 bases between the two ends. Germline V gene data show CDR1 as SGHTS and CDR2 as YDEGEE. The CDR3 DNA is TGTGCCAGCAGCTTGCTTAGGGGGTACACTGAAGCTTTCTTT. Its translation: CASSLLRGYTEAFF.

The chain recombines TRBV7-9 with TRBJ2-2; D might be TRBD2 (6 bases). Trimming removed 1 base at V and 4 bases at J, with 10 bases between. CDR1 is SEHNR and CDR2 is FQNEAQ in the germline V gene (reference sequence). The CDR3 has 15 amino acids. CDR3 sequence reads: CASSLDGRSTGELFF. In nucleotides, the CDR3 is TGTGCCAGCAGCTTAGACGGGAGAAGCACCGGGGAGCTGTTTTTT.

The chain carries TRBV4-3 and TRBJ2-7, with 13 positions matching TRBD2. The V and J ends lost 4 bases and 4 bases, in that order; junction bases with no gene match: 4. The germline V gene encodes CDR1 LGHNA and CDR2 YSLEER. This CDR3 has 15 residues. The CDR3 sequence: CASSRGLAGTYEQYF. In DNA form, the CDR3 reads TGCGCCAGCAGCCGGGGACTAGCGGGGACATACGAGCAGTACTTC.

As regards this clone: Other DNA sequences in this specimen translate into the identical CDR3. The chain is built from TRBV7-2 and TRBJ1-1, with TRBD1 matching 8 bases. CDR3 length: 14 amino acids. The germline V gene encodes CDR1 SGHTA and CDR2 FQGNSA. After removal of 5 bases from V and 1 base from J, the junction contained 3 bases not matched to a gene. The CDR3 loop reads CASSPGQGNTEAFF. In nucleotides, the CDR3 is TGTGCCAGCAGCCCAGGACAGGGGAACACTGAAGCTTTCTTT. Combining the CDR3 with reference TRBV7-2 and TRBJ1-1 gives the whole variable domain GAGVSQSPSNKVTEKGKDVELRCDPISGHTALYWYRQSLGQGLEFLIYFQGNSAPDKSGLPSDRFSAERTGGSVSTLTIQRTQQEDSAVYLCASSPGQGNTEAFFGQGTRLTVV.

This chain uses TRBV4-1 with TRBJ1-5, with unresolved D. V dropped 0 bases and J dropped 6 bases, with 9 bases sitting between them. Germline assignment: CDR1 MGHRA and CDR2 YSYEKL. The length of the CDR3 is 14 residues. The CDR3 region is CASSQEERGQPQHF. CDR3 coding DNA: TGCGCCAGCAGCCAAGAAGAACGGGGTCAGCCCCAGCATTTT.

The J gene is TRBJ1-2, the V gene TRBV6-1; 12 bases map to TRBD1. Looked up from germline, CDR1 is MNHNS and CDR2 is SASEGT. Unmatched junction bases numbered 8, after V lost 6 bases and J lost 6 bases. The CDR3 spans 15 residues. The CDR3 DNA follows: TGTGCCAGCAGAGACCCGGGACAGGGGGCAGATGGCTACACCTTC. Protein sequence: CASRDPGQGADGYTF.

This sequence joins TRBV4-3 and TRBJ2-3, with TRBD2 matching 9 bases. CDR3 length: 17 amino acids. Germline V lookup: CDR1 LGHNA, CDR2 YSLEER. The ends lost 4 bases at V and 5 bases at J; junction bases unmatched: 13. The CDR3 DNA follows: TGCGCCAGCAGCCCTCAAGATAAGAGCGGGAGGATAGATACGCAGTATTTT. As protein: CASSPQDKSGRIDTQYF.

The V call is TRBV6-5, the J call TRBJ1-6; TRBD1 might be the D (5 bases). The germline V and J ends were trimmed by 2 bases and 9 bases, with 8 bases remaining between them. This CDR3 contains 13 residues. Germline V gives CDR1 MNHEY, CDR2 SVGAGI. CDR3 loop: CASSYRGSSPLHF. The DNA of the CDR3 is TGTGCCAGCAGTTACAGGGGATCTTCACCCCTCCACTTT.

The chain is built from TRBV2 and TRBJ1-6; 8 bases agree with TRBD1. From germline, CDR1 is SNHLY and CDR2 FYNNEI. V shed 5 bases and J 7 bases; nucleotides not matched to a gene: 13. CDR3 size: 17 residues. CDR3 sequence (DNA): TGTGCCAGCAGTCTTCAGAGACAGGGGCCACAGAATTCACCCCTCCACTTT. This sequence encodes CASSLQRQGPQNSPLHF.

The V gene is TRBV4-3, the J gene TRBJ2-2, with 10 bases fitting TRBD2. Per the germline V gene, CDR1 is LGHNA and CDR2 is YSLEER. The length of the CDR3 is 18 residues. Trimming took 4 bases from V and 2 from J; bases not matched to a gene: 10. As DNA, the CDR3 is TGCGCCAGCAGCCGATGGATCGGACTAGCGGCAAACACCGGGGAGCTGTTTTTT. Its protein product is CASSRWIGLAANTGELFF.

This chain links TRBV30 with TRBJ1-2; the match to TRBD1 covers 9 bases. Trimming took 4 bases from V and 8 from J; bases not matched to a gene: 8. Per the germline V gene, CDR1 is GTSNPN and CDR2 is SVGIG (reference sequence). This CDR3 has 13 residues. The CDR3 loop is CAWNTGQGVGYTF. The CDR3 DNA is TGTGCCTGGAATACGGGACAGGGAGTGGGCTACACCTTC.

The V gene is TRBV11-2, the J gene TRBJ1-1; tentative D call: TRBD1 (5 bases). Trimming left V 4 bases short and J 0 bases short, with 12 bases between. CDR3 length: 15 amino acids. Germline CDR1 is SGHAT and CDR2 is FQNNGV. CDR3 bases: TGTGCCAGCAGCTCGACGACAGCGTTGAACACTGAAGCTTTCTTT. Protein: CASSSTTALNTEAFF. Complete variable domain (other parts from reference TRBV11-2 and TRBJ1-1): EAGVAQSPRYKIIEKRQSVAFWCNPISGHATLYWYQQILGQGPKLLIQFQNNGVVDDSQLPKDRFSAERLKGVDSTLKIQPAKLEDSAVYLCASSSTTALNTEAFFGQGTRLTVV.

This chain links TRBV2 with TRBJ1-1; the D is unclear. The ends were cut back, 11 bases at V and 10 bases at J, with 8 bases in the middle. This CDR3 has 8 residues. CDR1 SNHLY and CDR2 FYNNEI come from the germline V gene. CDR3 in DNA: TGTGCCCTACCGGGAGCTTTCTTT. This encodes CALPGAFF.

Only a few counts were recorded for this clone. V is TRBV7-9 and J is TRBJ2-6; D gene unclear. Trimming cost V 5 bases and J 1 base, with 12 bases left between them. The CDR3 loop spans 16 amino acids. Germline assignment: CDR1 SEHNR and CDR2 FQNEAQ (reference sequence). CDR3 coding DNA: TGTGCCAGCAGCCCCCCCGACTGGTCTGGGGCCAACGTCCTGACTTTC. The encoded protein is CASSPPDWSGANVLTF.

The chain couples TRBV29-1 to TRBJ2-2; TRBD2 matches 11 bases. Per the germline V gene, CDR1 is SQVTM and CDR2 is ANQGSEA. The ends lost 6 bases at V and 3 bases at J; junction bases unmatched: 3. The CDR3 totals 14 residues. The CDR3 nucleotides read TGCAGCGTCCGGGGACTAGCGGACACCGGGGAGCTGTTTTTT. Its protein product is CSVRGLADTGELFF.

The V gene is TRBV4-3, the J gene TRBJ1-1, with a possible D match to TRBD1 (5 bases). CDR3 size: 13 residues. Germline values: CDR1 LGHNA, CDR2 YSLEER. V was clipped by 4 bases and J by 5 bases, with 11 bases between them. The CDR3 coding sequence is TGCGCCAGCAGCCGGGGTGGGGCGACTGAAGCTTTCTTT. It is translated as CASSRGGATEAFF.

The chain combines TRBV7-2 with TRBJ1-5; D possibly corresponds to TRBD1 (6 bases). Trimming left V 2 bases short and J 4 bases short, with 9 bases between. Germline V gene data show CDR1 as SGHTA and CDR2 as FQGNSA. The CDR3 has 14 residues. The CDR3 DNA follows: TGTGCCAGCAGCTTAATGGGGGCGAATCAGCCCCAGCATTTT. Residues: CASSLMGANQPQHF.

This clone has just a few counts. The chain links TRBV4-3 to TRBJ1-1; D is unresolved. The CDR3 sequence is 13 residues long. Germline assignment: CDR1 LGHNA and CDR2 YSLEER. Trimming removed 2 bases from V and 9 bases from J, with 13 bases in between. CDR3 in amino acids: CASSQPPGGKAFF. The CDR3 nucleotides are TGCGCCAGCAGCCAACCCCCGGGAGGTAAAGCTTTCTTT.

This rearrangement joins TRBV4-1 to TRBJ1-2; possibly TRBD1 for D (6 bases). V lost 4 bases and J 6 bases, leaving 21 bases between the germline ends. The V gene's germline CDR1 is MGHRA and CDR2 YSYEKL. This CDR3 has 16 amino acids. The CDR3, as DNA: TGCGCCAGCAGCCCCCTTGGTCAGGGGCGCTCACATGGCTACACCTTC. Translating gives CASSPLGQGRSHGYTF.

Here the CDR3 reads CASSLGTLDRGAKKLFF. The CDR3 DNA sequence: TGTGCCAGCAGCTTGGGAACCCTCGACAGGGGGGCCAAAAAACTGTTTTTT. The J gene is TRBJ1-4, the V gene TRBV7-2; 9 bases line up with TRBD1. This CDR3 is built from 17 residues. Trimming cost V 3 bases and J 9 bases; bases outside gene matches: 14. Germline loops: CDR1 SGHTA, CDR2 FQGNSA.